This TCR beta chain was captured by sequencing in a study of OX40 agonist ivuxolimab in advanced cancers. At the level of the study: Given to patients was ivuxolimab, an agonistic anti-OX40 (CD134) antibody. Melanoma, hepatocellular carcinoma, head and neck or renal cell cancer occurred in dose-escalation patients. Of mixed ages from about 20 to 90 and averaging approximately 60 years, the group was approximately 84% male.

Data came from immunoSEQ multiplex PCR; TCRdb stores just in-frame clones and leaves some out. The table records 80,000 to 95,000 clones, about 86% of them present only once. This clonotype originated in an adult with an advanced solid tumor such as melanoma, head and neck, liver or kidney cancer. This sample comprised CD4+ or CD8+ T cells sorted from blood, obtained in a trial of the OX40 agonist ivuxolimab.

DNA for the CDR3: TGTGCCAGCAGCATAGATCCGGGACAGGGTTCGACCCAGTACTTC. Its protein product is CASSIDPGQGSTQYF. This chain uses TRBV9 with TRBJ2-5; 9 positions agree with TRBD1. The CDR3 sequence is 15 residues long. Germline loops: CDR1 SGDLS, CDR2 YYNGEE. Trimming at V came to 4 bases and at J to 7 bases, leaving 11 bases not matched to a gene.